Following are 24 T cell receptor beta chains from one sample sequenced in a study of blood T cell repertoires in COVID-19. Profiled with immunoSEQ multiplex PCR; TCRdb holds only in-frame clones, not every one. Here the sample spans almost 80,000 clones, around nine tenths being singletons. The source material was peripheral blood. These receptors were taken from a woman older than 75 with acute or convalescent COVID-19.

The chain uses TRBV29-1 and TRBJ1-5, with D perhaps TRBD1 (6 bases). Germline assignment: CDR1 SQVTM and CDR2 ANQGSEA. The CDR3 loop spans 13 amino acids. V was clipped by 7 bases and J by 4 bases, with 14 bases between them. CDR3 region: CSAAQGWNQPQHF. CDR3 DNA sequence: TGCAGCGCCGCACAGGGTTGGAATCAGCCCCAGCATTTT.

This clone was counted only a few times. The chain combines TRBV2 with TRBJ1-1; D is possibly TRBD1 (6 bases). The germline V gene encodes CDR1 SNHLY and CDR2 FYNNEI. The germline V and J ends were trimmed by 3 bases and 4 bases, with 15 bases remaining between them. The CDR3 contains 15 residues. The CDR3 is CASSDGGGGVTEAFF. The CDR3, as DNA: TGTGCCAGCAGTGATGGTGGGGGGGGCGTCACTGAAGCTTTCTTT.

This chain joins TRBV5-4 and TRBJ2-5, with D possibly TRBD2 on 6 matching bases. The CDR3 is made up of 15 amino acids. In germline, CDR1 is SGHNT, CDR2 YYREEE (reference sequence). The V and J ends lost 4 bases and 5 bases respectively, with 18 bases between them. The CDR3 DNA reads TGTGCCAGCAGCCCGCGGGCTAGCGAGGCGGAGACCCAGTACTTC. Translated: CASSPRASEAETQYF.

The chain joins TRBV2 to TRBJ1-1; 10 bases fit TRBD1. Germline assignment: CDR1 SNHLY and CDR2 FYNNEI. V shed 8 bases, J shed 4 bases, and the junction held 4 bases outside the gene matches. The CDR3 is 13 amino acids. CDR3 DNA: TGTGCCAGCGGGTGGACAGGGGGCACTGAAGCTTTCTTT. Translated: CASGWTGGTEAFF.

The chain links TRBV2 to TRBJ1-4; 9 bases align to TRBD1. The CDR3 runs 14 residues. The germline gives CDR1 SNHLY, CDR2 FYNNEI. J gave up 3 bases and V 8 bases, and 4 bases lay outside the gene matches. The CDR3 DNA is TGTGCCAGCCGAGGGACAGGGCCTAATGAAAAACTGTTTTTT. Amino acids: CASRGTGPNEKLFF.

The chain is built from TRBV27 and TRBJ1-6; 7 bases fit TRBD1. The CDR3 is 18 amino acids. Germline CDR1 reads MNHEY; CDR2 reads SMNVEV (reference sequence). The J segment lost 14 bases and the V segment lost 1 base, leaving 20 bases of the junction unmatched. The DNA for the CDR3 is TGTGCCAGCAGTTTATTGGGGACAGCAAATGGACGGCCCTCAACCCTCCACTTT. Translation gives CASSLLGTANGRPSTLHF.

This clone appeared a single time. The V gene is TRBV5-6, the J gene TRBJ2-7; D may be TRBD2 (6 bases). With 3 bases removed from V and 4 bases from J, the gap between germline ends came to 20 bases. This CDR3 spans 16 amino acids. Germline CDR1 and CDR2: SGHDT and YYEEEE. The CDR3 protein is CASSSVGRSEVYEQYF. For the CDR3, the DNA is TGTGCCAGCAGCTCTGTCGGGAGATCTGAAGTTTACGAGCAGTACTTC.

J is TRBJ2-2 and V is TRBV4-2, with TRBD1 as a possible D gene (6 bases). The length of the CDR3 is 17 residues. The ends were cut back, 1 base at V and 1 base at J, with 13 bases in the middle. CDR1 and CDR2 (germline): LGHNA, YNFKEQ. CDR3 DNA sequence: TGTGCCAGCAGCCAAGTAATCTGGACAGAGAACACCGGGGAGCTGTTTTTT. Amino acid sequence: CASSQVIWTENTGELFF.

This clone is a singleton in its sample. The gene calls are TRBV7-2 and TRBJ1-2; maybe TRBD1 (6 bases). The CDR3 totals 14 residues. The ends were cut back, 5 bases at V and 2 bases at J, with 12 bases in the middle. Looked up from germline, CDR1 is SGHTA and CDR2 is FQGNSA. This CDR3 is CASSLGTLNYGYTF. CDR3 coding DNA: TGTGCCAGCAGCCTCGGGACATTAAACTATGGCTACACCTTC.

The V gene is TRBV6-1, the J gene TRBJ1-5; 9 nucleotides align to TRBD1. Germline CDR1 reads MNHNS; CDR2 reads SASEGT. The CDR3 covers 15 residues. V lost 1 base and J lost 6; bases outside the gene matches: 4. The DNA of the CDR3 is TGTGCCAGCAGTGAAGAGACAGGGGGAGCTCAGCCCCAGCATTTT. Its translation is CASSEETGGAQPQHF.

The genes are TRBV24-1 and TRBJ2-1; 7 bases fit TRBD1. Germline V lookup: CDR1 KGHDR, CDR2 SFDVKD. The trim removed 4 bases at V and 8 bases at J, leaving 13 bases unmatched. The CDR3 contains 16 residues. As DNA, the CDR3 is TGTGCCACCAGTGACCAACGGACAGGTGGTAGGGATGAGCAGTTCTTC. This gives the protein CATSDQRTGGRDEQFF.

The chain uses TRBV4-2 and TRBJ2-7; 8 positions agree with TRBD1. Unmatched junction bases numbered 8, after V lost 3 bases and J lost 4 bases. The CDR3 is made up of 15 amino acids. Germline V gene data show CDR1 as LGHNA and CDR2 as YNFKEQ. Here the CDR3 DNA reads TGTGCCAGCAGCCATGAGCAGGGGGCGGCGTACGAGCAGTACTTC. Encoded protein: CASSHEQGAAYEQYF.

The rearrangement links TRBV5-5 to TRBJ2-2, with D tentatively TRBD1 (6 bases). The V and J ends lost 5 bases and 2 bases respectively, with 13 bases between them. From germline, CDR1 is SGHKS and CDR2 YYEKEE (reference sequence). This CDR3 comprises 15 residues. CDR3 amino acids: CASRGQGFNTGELFF. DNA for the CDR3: TGTGCCAGCAGAGGGCAGGGGTTTAACACCGGGGAGCTGTTTTTT.

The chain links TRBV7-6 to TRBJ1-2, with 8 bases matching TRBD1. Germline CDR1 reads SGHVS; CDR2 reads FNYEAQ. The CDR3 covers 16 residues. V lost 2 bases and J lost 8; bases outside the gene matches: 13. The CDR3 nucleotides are TGTGCCAGCAGCTTACGCACAGGGGGACGGAGAGAGGGCTACACCTTC. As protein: CASSLRTGGRREGYTF. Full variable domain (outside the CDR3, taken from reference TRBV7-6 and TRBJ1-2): GAGVSQSPRYKVTKRGQDVALRCDPISGHVSLYWYRQALGQGPEFLTYFNYEAQQDKSGLPNDRFSAERPEGSISTLTIQRTEQRDSAMYRCASSLRTGGRREGYTFGSGTRLTVV.

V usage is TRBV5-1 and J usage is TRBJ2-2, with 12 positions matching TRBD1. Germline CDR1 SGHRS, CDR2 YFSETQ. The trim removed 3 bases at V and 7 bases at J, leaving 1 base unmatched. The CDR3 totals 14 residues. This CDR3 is CASSWDRGRGELFF. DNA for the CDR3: TGCGCCAGCAGCTGGGACAGGGGGCGCGGGGAGCTGTTTTTT.

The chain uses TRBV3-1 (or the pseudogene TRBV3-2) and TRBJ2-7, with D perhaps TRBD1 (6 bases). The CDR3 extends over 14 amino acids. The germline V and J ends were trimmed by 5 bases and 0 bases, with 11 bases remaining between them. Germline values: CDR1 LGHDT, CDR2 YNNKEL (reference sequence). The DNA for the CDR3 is TGTGCCAGCAGCTATACAGGGAGCTCCTACGAGCAGTACTTC. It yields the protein CASSYTGSSYEQYF.

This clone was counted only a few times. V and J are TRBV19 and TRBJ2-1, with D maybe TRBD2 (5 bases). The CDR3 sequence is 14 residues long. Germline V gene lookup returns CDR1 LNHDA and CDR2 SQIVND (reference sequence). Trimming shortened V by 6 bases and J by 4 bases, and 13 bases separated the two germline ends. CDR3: CASRISSGYNEQFF. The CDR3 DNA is TGTGCCAGTAGGATATCAAGCGGATACAATGAGCAGTTCTTC.

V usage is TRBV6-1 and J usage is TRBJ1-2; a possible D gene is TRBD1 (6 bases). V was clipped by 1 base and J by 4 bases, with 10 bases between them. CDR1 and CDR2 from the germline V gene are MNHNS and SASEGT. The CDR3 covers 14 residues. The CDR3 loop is CASSEVGAVYGYTF. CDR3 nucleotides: TGTGCCAGCAGTGAAGTGGGGGCGGTCTATGGCTACACCTTC.

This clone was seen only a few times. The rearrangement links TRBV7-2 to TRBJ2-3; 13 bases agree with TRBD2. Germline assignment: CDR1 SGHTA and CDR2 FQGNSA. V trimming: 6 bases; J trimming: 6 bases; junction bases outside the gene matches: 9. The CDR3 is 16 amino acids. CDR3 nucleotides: TGTGCCAGCAGTCCAAACGGACTAGCGGGGGCTGATACGCAGTATTTT. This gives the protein CASSPNGLAGADTQYF.

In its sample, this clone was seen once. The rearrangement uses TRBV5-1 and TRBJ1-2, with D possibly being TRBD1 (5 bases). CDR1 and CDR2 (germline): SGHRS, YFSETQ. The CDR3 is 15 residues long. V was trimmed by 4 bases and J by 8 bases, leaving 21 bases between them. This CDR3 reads CASSRKQEGSVGYTF. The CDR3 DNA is TGCGCCAGCAGCCGGAAACAGGAGGGGTCGGTCGGCTACACCTTC.

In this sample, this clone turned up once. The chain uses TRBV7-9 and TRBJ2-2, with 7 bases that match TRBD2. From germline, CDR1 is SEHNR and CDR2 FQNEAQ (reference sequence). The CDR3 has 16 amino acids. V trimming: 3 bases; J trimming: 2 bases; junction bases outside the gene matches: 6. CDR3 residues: CASSFVGGLNTGELFF. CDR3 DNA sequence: TGTGCCAGCAGCTTTGTGGGAGGGCTCAACACCGGGGAGCTGTTTTTT.

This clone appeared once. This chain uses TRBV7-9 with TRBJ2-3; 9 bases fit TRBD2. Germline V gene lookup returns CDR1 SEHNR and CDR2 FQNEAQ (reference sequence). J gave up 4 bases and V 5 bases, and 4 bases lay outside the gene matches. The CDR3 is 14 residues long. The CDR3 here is CASSPTSGSDTQYF. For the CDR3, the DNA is TGTGCCAGCAGCCCGACTAGCGGATCAGATACGCAGTATTTT.

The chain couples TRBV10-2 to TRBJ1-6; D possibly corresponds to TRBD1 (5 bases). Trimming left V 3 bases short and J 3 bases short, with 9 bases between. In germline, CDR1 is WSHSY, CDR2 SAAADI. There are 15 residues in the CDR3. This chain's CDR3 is CASSDRDLYNSPLHF. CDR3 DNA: TGCGCCAGCAGTGACAGGGATCTCTATAATTCACCCCTCCACTTT.

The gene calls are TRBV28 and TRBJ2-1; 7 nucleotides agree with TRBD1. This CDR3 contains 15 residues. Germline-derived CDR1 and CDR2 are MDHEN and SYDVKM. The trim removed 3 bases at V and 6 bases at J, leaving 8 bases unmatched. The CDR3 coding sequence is TGTGCCAGCAGTTTTAAGGGGGCTTCTCCCAATGAGCAGTTCTTC. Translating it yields CASSFKGASPNEQFF.